These T cell receptor beta chains were read from a single sample in a study of T cell changes during pregnancy in multiple sclerosis. The repertoire was sequenced with immunoSEQ multiplex PCR; TCRdb's copy has only in-frame clones and lacks some. The profile covers some 56,000 clones, with about 93% appearing a single time and 2.8% taken by the ten largest. Sequencing was performed on peripheral blood, taken in the third trimester of pregnancy. Receptor source: a female donor in good health, enrolled as a control in a pregnancy study. CDR3s include the opening cysteine and the closing phenylalanine or tryptophan. The D gene is left open where the match is weak. Clone size is shown for a subset of rows, as once, few, many or a class of expanded clone.

>TRBV7-8|TRBD1|TRBJ2-1|NA
CASSLAGTGGNEQFF
TGTGCCAGCAGCTTGGCCGGGACAGGGGGTAATGAGCAGTTCTTC
>TRBV19|TRBD1|TRBJ1-2|NA
CASSLRTGHGYTF
TGTGCCAGTAGTCTAAGGACAGGGCATGGCTACACCTTC
>TRBV19|NA|TRBJ2-5|NA
CASSMLRQETQYF
TGTGCCAGTAGTATGCTGAGACAAGAGACCCAGTACTTC
>TRBV2|TRBD1|TRBJ1-3|NA
CASSDPGQSSGNTIYF
TGTGCCAGCAGCGACCCGGGACAGAGCTCTGGAAACACCATATATTTT
>TRBV28|NA|TRBJ1-2|NA
CAVPRQGYGYTF
TGTGCAGTGCCCCGGCAGGGCTATGGCTACACCTTC
>TRBV5-1|TRBD1|TRBJ1-2|NA
CASSLGGTGGRGDGYTF
TGCGCCAGCAGCCTTGGAGGGACAGGGGGCAGAGGGGATGGCTACACCTTC
>TRBV4-3|TRBD1|TRBJ1-1|NA
CASSQDTGVKAFF
TGCGCCAGCAGCCAAGATACAGGGGTTAAAGCTTTCTTT
>TRBV29-1|TRBD1|TRBJ2-1|NA
CSAGTDLVEQFF
TGCAGCGCCGGGACAGACCTAGTTGAGCAGTTCTTC
>TRBV10-3|NA|TRBJ2-1|NA
CAISESVAWEQFF
TGTGCCATCAGTGAGTCAGTTGCGTGGGAGCAGTTCTTC
>TRBV2|TRBD1|TRBJ2-3|NA
CASDRQGVGTDTQYF
TGTGCCAGCGATCGACAGGGCGTGGGCACAGATACGCAGTATTTT
>TRBV7-6|NA|TRBJ1-2|NA
CASSPPGKGLGYGYTF
TGTGCCAGCAGCCCTCCCGGGAAAGGATTGGGGTATGGCTACACCTTC
>TRBV4-3|TRBD2|TRBJ2-1|NA
CASSQGGGREQFF
TGCGCCAGCAGCCAAGGGGGCGGGAGGGAGCAGTTCTTC
>TRBV7-8|TRBD2|TRBJ2-4|NA
CASSSDTSGGGRDIQYF
TGTGCCAGCAGCTCCGACACTAGCGGGGGGGGTCGGGACATTCAGTACTTC
>TRBV4-1|TRBD1|TRBJ1-4|NA
CASGTGLNEKLFF
TGCGCCAGCGGGACAGGGCTTAATGAAAAACTGTTTTTT
>TRBV7-8|NA|TRBJ1-2|NA
CASNPRAPANYGYTF
TGTGCCAGCAACCCGCGGGCACCTGCTAACTATGGCTACACCTTC
>TRBV5-4|NA|TRBJ2-7|NA
CASSLDEGSYEQYF
TGTGCCAGCAGCTTGGATGAGGGCTCCTACGAGCAGTACTTC
>TRBV25-1|TRBD2|TRBJ2-1|once
CASSEGLAGSRTEQFF
TGTGCCAGCAGTGAAGGACTAGCGGGATCACGGACGGAGCAGTTCTTC
>TRBV7-9|TRBD1|TRBJ1-4|once
CASSPTGGNVRNEKLFF
TGTGCCAGCAGCCCGACAGGGGGCAATGTGCGAAATGAAAAACTGTTTTTT
>TRBV10-3|NA|TRBJ1-1|NA
CAISEPPVNTEAFF
TGTGCCATCAGTGAACCTCCGGTAAACACTGAAGCTTTCTTT
>TRBV6-1|TRBD2|TRBJ2-7|NA
CASRRLADTYEQYF
TGTGCCAGCAGAAGACTAGCGGACACCTACGAGCAGTACTTC
>TRBV7-8|NA|TRBJ1-5|NA
CASSKSRSDQPQHF
TGTGCCAGCAGCAAGTCGAGGTCCGATCAGCCCCAGCATTTT
>TRBV4-2|TRBD2|TRBJ2-5|once
CASSQGGGAQETQYF
TGTGCCAGCAGCCAAGGCGGGGGGGCCCAAGAGACCCAGTACTTC
>TRBV27|TRBD2|TRBJ2-7|NA
CASSLSAGTYYEQYF
TGTGCCAGCAGTTTGTCAGCGGGGACCTACTACGAGCAGTACTTC
>TRBV5-6|NA|TRBJ2-7|once
CASSSTGEASYEQYF
TGTGCCAGCAGCAGTACAGGGGAGGCATCCTACGAGCAGTACTTC
>TRBV27|NA|TRBJ1-5|NA
CASSFYSNQPQHF
TGTGCCAGCAGTTTCTACAGCAATCAGCCCCAGCATTTT
>TRBV15|NA|TRBJ1-3|NA
CATSPQSHLLYSGNTIYF
TGTGCCACATCCCCCCAGTCTCATCTTCTTTACTCTGGAAACACCATATATTTT
>TRBV5-1|TRBD2|TRBJ2-1|NA
CASSSSGAYNEQFF
TGCGCCAGCAGCAGTAGCGGGGCCTACAATGAGCAGTTCTTC
>TRBV15|NA|TRBJ2-1|NA
CATSRGASIVGQFF
TGTGCCACCAGCAGAGGGGCTTCTATAGTCGGCCAGTTCTTC
>TRBV7-2|NA|TRBJ1-5|once
CASSLGVRQPQHF
TGTGCCAGCAGCTTAGGAGTCCGTCAGCCCCAGCATTTT
>TRBV18|NA|TRBJ2-7|NA
CASSLSQGEAYEQYF
TGTGCCAGCTCACTCTCCCAGGGGGAGGCCTACGAGCAGTACTTC
>TRBV5-8|NA|TRBJ2-1|NA
CASSSPLAPYNEQFF
TGTGCCAGCAGCTCTCCACTTGCCCCCTACAATGAGCAGTTCTTC
>TRBV9|NA|TRBJ2-2|NA
CASSERGSANTGELFF
TGTGCCAGCAGCGAAAGAGGGTCCGCGAACACCGGGGAGCTGTTTTTT
>TRBV29-1|TRBD2|TRBJ2-1|NA
CSASGTSGKGEQFF
TGCAGCGCCTCTGGGACTAGCGGGAAAGGTGAGCAGTTCTTC
>TRBV10-3|NA|TRBJ2-6|NA
CAIRPSSNSGANVLTF
TGTGCCATCAGACCTTCTAGCAACTCTGGGGCCAACGTCCTGACTTTC
>TRBV2|NA|TRBJ2-7|NA
CASSAQDAWSYEQYF
TGTGCCAGCAGTGCTCAAGATGCGTGGTCCTACGAGCAGTACTTC
>TRBV5-1|NA|TRBJ2-3|NA
CASSPAPSTSLLTQYF
TGCGCCAGCAGCCCAGCACCCTCTACTAGCTTACTTACGCAGTATTTT
>TRBV19|NA|TRBJ1-4|NA
CASSEGRSVPGEKLFF
TGTGCCAGTAGTGAAGGCCGCTCCGTCCCCGGGGAAAAACTGTTTTTT
>TRBV10-3|NA|TRBJ2-5|NA
CAISDGEETQYF
TGTGCCATCAGTGACGGAGAAGAGACCCAGTACTTC
>TRBV2|NA|TRBJ2-5|once
CASSPRETQYF
TGTGCCAGCAGCCCGCGGGAGACCCAGTACTTC